One and the same sample provided the 6 T cell receptor beta chains below, sequenced in a study of early T cells in non-severe SARS-CoV-2 infection. Each CDR3 protein is one row after TCRdb ran MiXCR on the 5' RACE reads. The sample yields around 66,000 distinct CDR3 sequences, roughly 5.7% seen once. Sequenced here: whole blood, sampled at baseline. The receptor set was obtained from an adult who was a healthcare worker with PCR-confirmed SARS-CoV-2 infection or an uninfected control (not recorded which).

The table lists this clonotype with many counts. The chain has TRBV7-2 and TRBJ1-1; perhaps TRBD1 as D (6 bases). This CDR3 spans 15 amino acids. V was cut by 4 bases and J by 0 bases, with 12 bases left in between. Germline values: CDR1 SGHTA, CDR2 FQGNSA. The CDR3 region is CASSSYREVNTEAFF. As DNA, the CDR3 is TGTGCCAGCAGCTCGTACAGGGAGGTGAACACTGAAGCTTTCTTT.

This clonotype showed up many times. The chain links TRBV18 to TRBJ2-1; D remains unclear. This CDR3 spans 16 amino acids. The V gene lost 2 bases and the J gene lost 0 bases, with 11 bases spanning the gap. CDR1 and CDR2 (germline): KGHSH, LQKENI. CDR3 sequence (DNA): TGTGCCAGCTCACCAAGGGCAGCTACCTCCTACAATGAGCAGTTCTTC. Protein: CASSPRAATSYNEQFF.

Many counts were recorded for this clonotype. CDR3 sequence (DNA): TGTGCCAGCCGACGGACAGGGAACTCCATGGAGCAGTACTTC. It specifies CASRRTGNSMEQYF. V usage is TRBV27 and J usage is TRBJ2-7; 8 bases line up with TRBD1. CDR1 is MNHEY, CDR2 SMNVEV, per germline (reference sequence). The CDR3 has 14 amino acids. V dropped 8 bases and J dropped 7; count of bases not matched to a gene: 13.

This clonotype was seen ten or more times. The chain combines TRBV15 with TRBJ2-7; D possibly corresponds to TRBD1 (5 bases). V was trimmed by 3 bases and J by 4 bases, leaving 10 bases between them. Germline lookup yields CDR1 LNHNV and CDR2 YYDKDF (reference sequence). This CDR3 is 13 amino acids long. DNA for the CDR3: TGTGCCACCAGCAGGGGAAAGGGGTACGAGCAGTACTTC. Encoded protein: CATSRGKGYEQYF.

This clonotype was seen ten or more times. This chain uses TRBV20-1 with TRBJ1-2; 8 positions match TRBD1. CDR1 is DFQATT and CDR2 is SNEGSKA in the germline V gene (reference sequence). Trimming cost V 6 bases and J 8 bases; bases outside gene matches: 8. The CDR3 contains 12 residues. This CDR3 is CSAQPDRAGYTF. Written as DNA, the CDR3 is TGCAGTGCCCAACCGGACAGGGCCGGCTACACCTTC.

In its sample, this clonotype was seen many times. V usage is TRBV7-6 and J usage is TRBJ1-1; D possibly corresponds to TRBD1 (5 bases). This CDR3 contains 14 residues. Germline V gene sequence: CDR1 SGHVS, CDR2 FNYEAQ. Trimming took off 1 base at V and 8 bases at J, with 14 bases between the two ends. CDR3 in DNA: TGTGCCAGCAGCTTAGGCGGGACGGAACACGAAGCTTTCTTT. It translates to CASSLGGTEHEAFF.